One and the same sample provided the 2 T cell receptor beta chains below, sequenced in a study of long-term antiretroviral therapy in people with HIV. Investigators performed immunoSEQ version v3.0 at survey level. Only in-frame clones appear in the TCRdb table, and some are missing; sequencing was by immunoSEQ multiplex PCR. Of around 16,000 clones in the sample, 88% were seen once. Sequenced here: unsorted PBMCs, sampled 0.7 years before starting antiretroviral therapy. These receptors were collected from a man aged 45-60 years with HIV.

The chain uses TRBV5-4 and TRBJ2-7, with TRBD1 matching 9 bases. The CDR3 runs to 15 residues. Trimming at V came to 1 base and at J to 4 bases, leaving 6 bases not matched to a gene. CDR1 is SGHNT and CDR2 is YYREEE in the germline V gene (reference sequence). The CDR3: CASSLTGQGLYEQYF. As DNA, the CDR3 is TGTGCCAGCAGCTTGACTGGACAGGGGTTGTACGAGCAGTACTTC.

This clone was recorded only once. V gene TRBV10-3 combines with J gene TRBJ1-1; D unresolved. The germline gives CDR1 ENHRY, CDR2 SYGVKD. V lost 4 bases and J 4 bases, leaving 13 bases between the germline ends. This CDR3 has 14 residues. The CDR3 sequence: CAISGALGSTEAFF. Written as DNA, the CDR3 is TGTGCCATCAGTGGGGCGCTCGGGAGCACTGAAGCTTTCTTT.